The rows below give T cell receptor beta chains drawn from one sample of a study of blood T cell repertoires in COVID-19. The data were produced by immunoSEQ multiplex PCR, yet TCRdb's version contains in-frame clones alone and is incomplete. The repertoire holds some 75,000 clones, with roughly 88% as singletons. Sequencing was done on a sample of peripheral blood. These TCRs come from a man between 65 and 85 years old with active or convalescent COVID-19. The CDR3 runs from the conserved cysteine through the conserved F or W. The D gene is left open where the match is weak. Some rows have no size entry. The others give once, few or many, or a class for an expanded clone.

d_gene	abundance	v_gene	j_gene	CDR3aa	CDR3nt
TRBD2	once	TRBV15	TRBJ2-7	CATSREKTSGSYEQYF	TGTGCCACCAGCAGAGAAAAGACTAGCGGTTCCTACGAGCAGTACTTC
TRBD2	-	TRBV2	TRBJ2-1	CASRDDGGSLREQFF	TGTGCCAGCAGGGACGACGGGGGGAGTCTGCGTGAGCAGTTCTTC
-	-	TRBV2	TRBJ2-1	CASSEAGRTYNEQFF	TGTGCCAGCAGTGAAGCCGGGAGAACCTACAATGAGCAGTTCTTC
-	-	TRBV6-6	TRBJ2-1	CASSPGESRYNEQFF	TGTGCCAGCAGCCCTGGGGAGTCCCGCTACAATGAGCAGTTCTTC
-	-	TRBV6-1	TRBJ1-1	CASSEGRGTEAFF	TGTGCCAGCAGTGAGGGAAGGGGGACTGAAGCTTTCTTT
-	-	TRBV30	TRBJ1-6	CAWRRRQVYSPLHF	TGTGCCTGGAGGCGCCGGCAGGTATACTCACCCCTCCACTTT
TRBD1	-	TRBV5-1	TRBJ2-5	CASSLEQGAWETQYF	TGCGCCAGCAGCTTGGAACAGGGGGCCTGGGAGACCCAGTACTTC
-	-	TRBV15	TRBJ1-2	CATSGGGTGKHNYGYTF	TGTGCCACCAGCGGCGGAGGCACGGGCAAGCACAACTATGGCTACACCTTC
TRBD1	-	TRBV11-3	TRBJ2-2	CASSSGQTTGELFF	TGTGCCAGCAGCTCGGGACAGACCACCGGGGAGCTGTTTTTT
TRBD2	-	TRBV28	TRBJ2-7	CASSRGLAGFYEQYF	TGTGCCAGCAGCCGGGGACTAGCGGGATTCTACGAGCAGTACTTC
TRBD1	few	TRBV7-9	TRBJ2-1	CASSLRGQGNEQFF	TGTGCCAGCAGCTTAAGGGGACAGGGGAATGAGCAGTTCTTC
-	-	TRBV12-3/TRBV12-4	TRBJ1-2	CASSFAHIYGYTF	TGTGCCAGCAGTTTCGCCCACATCTATGGCTACACCTTC
TRBD1	-	TRBV6-5	TRBJ2-7	CASSLDRLPSYEQYF	TGTGCCAGCAGCCTGGACAGGCTCCCCTCCTACGAGCAGTACTTC
TRBD1	-	TRBV5-1	TRBJ1-1	CASRQRTGLSNSGDTEAFF	TGCGCCAGCAGACAACGGACAGGGCTAAGTAATTCGGGGGACACTGAAGCTTTCTTT
-	-	TRBV14	TRBJ1-6	CASSQTTGNHSPLHF	TGTGCCAGCAGCCAGACGACAGGAAATCATTCACCCCTCCACTTT
-	-	TRBV18	TRBJ1-3	CASSPLDSGNTIYF	TGTGCCAGCTCACCATTAGACTCTGGAAACACCATATATTTT
TRBD1	few	TRBV27	TRBJ1-2	CASSRGQGLGYTF	TGTGCCAGCAGTCGGGGACAGGGTCTGGGCTACACCTTC
TRBD2	-	TRBV14	TRBJ2-7	CASSPNAGGHYEQYF	TGTGCCAGCAGCCCCAACGCGGGGGGGCACTACGAGCAGTACTTC
-	-	TRBV10-3	TRBJ2-1	CAISDQAALSYNEQFF	TGTGCCATCAGTGACCAAGCGGCCCTTTCCTACAATGAGCAGTTCTTC